The TCR beta chain under discussion was sequenced for a study of cytomegalovirus exposure and HLA in healthy donors. Overall study findings and caveats: Per a prior analysis, the majority of TCR beta V segments were productive roughly 90% or roughly 30% of the time. TCR beta chains numbering roughly 150 were designated cytomegalovirus-associated. Serostatus for CMV was the only available immune exposure information.

The CDR3 contains 16 residues. Losses at the gene ends were 0 bases for V and 1 base for J; bases not matched to a gene: 3. From germline, CDR1 is LNHDA and CDR2 SQIVND (reference sequence). The PCR contained 60 Vbeta and 13 Jbeta primers. Sequencing used immunoSEQ multiplex PCR; TCRdb keeps in-frame clones, though not all of them. The sample holds 90,000 or so clones, 82% seen once. Of note for this clone: The antigen remains unidentified.

The TCR sequence derives from a man aged 50-59 years in good health and CMV-seronegative. The sequenced sample consisted of PBMCs. The V and J genes are TRBV19 and TRBJ2-1; 7 bases align to TRBD2. The CDR3 DNA sequence: TGTGCCAGTAGTATAGAGGGCGGGAGTTCCTACAATGAGCAGTTCTTC. Its translation: CASSIEGGSSYNEQFF.